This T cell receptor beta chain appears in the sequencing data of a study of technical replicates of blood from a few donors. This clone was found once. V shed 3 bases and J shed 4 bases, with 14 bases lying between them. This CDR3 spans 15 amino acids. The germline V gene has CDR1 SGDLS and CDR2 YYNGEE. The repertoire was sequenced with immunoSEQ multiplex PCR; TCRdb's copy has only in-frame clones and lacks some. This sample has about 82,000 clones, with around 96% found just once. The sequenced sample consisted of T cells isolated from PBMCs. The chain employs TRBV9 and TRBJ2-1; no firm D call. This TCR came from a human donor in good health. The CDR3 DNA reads TGTGCCAGCAGCGCCTCAGGCCTTATGTACAATGAGCAGTTCTTC. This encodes CASSASGLMYNEQFF.